These 18 T cell receptor beta chains originate from one sample sequenced in a study of CD4+ T cells in melanoma (dated by TCRdb to 2022 to 2024). Preparation of the library involved the immunoSEQ multiplex PCR assay. In TCRdb, the immuneACCESS table is reduced to in-frame sequences with V and J assigned. These tables do not hold every clone; where another copy was compared, an unresolved V gene accounts for under half, and the others remain unexplained. The table for this sample lists about 50,000 clones; 85% to 90% of them were counted only once. The ten largest clones take up 12% of the sample. The specimen sequenced was peripheral blood. These TCRs come from a human donor with melanoma.

This clone has only a few counts. The chain links TRBV5-6 to TRBJ2-5, with 7 bases identical to TRBD1. Trimming cost V 8 bases and J 4 bases; bases outside gene matches: 8. Per germline, CDR1 SGHDT and CDR2 YYEEEE. This CDR3 has 13 amino acids. CDR3 loop: CASPTGVGETQYF. CDR3 sequence (DNA): TGTGCCAGTCCTACAGGGGTGGGAGAGACCCAGTACTTC.

The V and J genes are TRBV2 and TRBJ1-5; D ambiguous. The CDR3 covers 13 residues. Trimming stripped 5 bases from V and 0 bases from J, with 5 bases between. Germline CDR1 SNHLY, CDR2 FYNNEI. CDR3 nucleotides: TGTGCCAGCAGTCTGAATAGCAATCAGCCCCAGCATTTT. Protein: CASSLNSNQPQHF. Drawing the rest from reference TRBV2 and TRBJ1-5, the complete variable domain is EPEVTQTPSHQVTQMGQEVILRCVPISNHLYFYWYRQILGQKVEFLVSFYNNEISEKSEIFDDQFSVERPDGSNFTLKIRSTKLEDSAMYFCASSLNSNQPQHFGDGTRLSIL.

The rearrangement uses TRBV5-1 and TRBJ2-1; D gene unclear. The V end lost 0 bases, the J end lost 5 bases, and 6 bases lay between the germline ends. There are 13 residues in the CDR3. The V gene's germline CDR1 is SGHRS and CDR2 YFSETQ. CDR3 region: CASSLDRHNEQFF. Here the CDR3 DNA reads TGCGCCAGCAGCTTGGACAGACACAATGAGCAGTTCTTC. Complete variable domain (other parts from reference TRBV5-1 and TRBJ2-1): KAGVTQTPRYLIKTRGQQVTLSCSPISGHRSVSWYQQTPGQGLQFLFEYFSETQRNKGNFPGRFSGRQFSNSRSEMNVSTLELGDSALYLCASSLDRHNEQFFGPGTRLTVL.

V usage is TRBV19 and J usage is TRBJ1-5, with D perhaps TRBD1 (6 bases). V was trimmed by 0 bases and J by 7 bases, leaving 10 bases between them. The CDR3 runs to 14 residues. Germline CDR1 reads LNHDA; CDR2 reads SQIVND (reference sequence). In DNA form, the CDR3 reads TGTGCCAGTAGTATAGATGCAGGGGCCCAGCCCCAGCATTTT. It yields the protein CASSIDAGAQPQHF.

This clone occurred once. The chain employs TRBV7-2 and TRBJ1-5; TRBD1 matches 7 bases. The J segment lost 0 bases and the V segment lost 1 base, leaving 0 bases of the junction unmatched. The CDR3 covers 15 residues. CDR1 is SGHTA and CDR2 is FQGNSA in the germline V gene. The DNA for the CDR3 is TGTGCCAGCAGCTTAGGGGACAGTAGCAATCAGCCCCAGCATTTT. Amino acid sequence: CASSLGDSSNQPQHF.

The CDR3 region is CASSVSGGALSTGELFF. As DNA, the CDR3 is TGTGCCAGCAGCGTCAGCGGGGGGGCCCTTAGCACCGGGGAGCTGTTTTTT. The chain recombines TRBV9 with TRBJ2-2, with 10 bases that match TRBD2. CDR1 is SGDLS and CDR2 is YYNGEE in the germline V gene. J gave up 4 bases and V 2 bases, and 8 bases lay outside the gene matches. CDR3 length: 17 residues.

This clone showed up just a few times. This chain connects TRBV6-5 to TRBJ2-5; 11 nucleotides agree with TRBD2. V trimming: 2 bases; J trimming: 4 bases; junction bases outside the gene matches: 6. Germline V gene lookup returns CDR1 MNHEY and CDR2 SVGAGI. The CDR3 has 16 residues. The CDR3 loop is CASSYISGGARETQYF. The DNA for the CDR3 is TGTGCCAGCAGTTACATTAGCGGGGGGGCCCGAGAGACCCAGTACTTC.

This rearrangement joins TRBV5-1 to TRBJ2-2; D possibly corresponds to TRBD1 (5 bases). Germline CDR1 SGHRS, CDR2 YFSETQ. Trimming stripped 2 bases from V and 1 base from J, with 15 bases between. The CDR3 consists of 17 residues. CDR3 region: CASSFEARAGNTGELFF. The CDR3 DNA follows: TGCGCCAGCAGCTTCGAGGCCAGGGCAGGGAACACCGGGGAGCTGTTTTTT.

This clone appeared a single time. The chain recombines TRBV6-6 with TRBJ1-1, with a possible D match to TRBD1 (5 bases). Per germline, CDR1 MNHNY and CDR2 SVGAGI (reference sequence). Trimming left V 5 bases short and J 6 bases short, with 16 bases between. This CDR3 is 14 amino acids long. This CDR3 is CASSDTQGTPEAFF. The CDR3 DNA follows: TGTGCCAGCAGTGACACCCAAGGGACCCCTGAAGCTTTCTTT.

The chain carries TRBV30 and TRBJ1-6; the D is unclear. CDR3 length: 18 amino acids. The germline V gene has CDR1 GTSNPN and CDR2 SVGIG (reference sequence). V was pared by 3 bases and J by 0 bases, with 18 bases between. CDR3 loop: CAWRIRLGRTSYNSPLHF. The DNA of the CDR3 is TGTGCCTGGAGAATCCGCCTTGGACGGACCTCCTATAATTCACCCCTCCACTTT.

The chain carries TRBV5-1 and TRBJ1-1; 7 bases fit TRBD1. CDR3 size: 15 residues. Losses at the gene ends were 4 bases for V and 9 bases for J; bases not matched to a gene: 15. From germline, CDR1 is SGHRS and CDR2 YFSETQ. CDR3 sequence (DNA): TGCGCCAGCAGCAATTCCGGGACAGAAAATGGGAAAGCTTTCTTT. The encoded protein is CASSNSGTENGKAFF.

The chain recombines TRBV28 with TRBJ1-5; tentatively, D is TRBD1 (5 bases). The CDR3 runs to 16 residues. V gave up 5 bases and J gave up 0 bases, with 14 bases separating them. Germline CDR1 MDHEN, CDR2 SYDVKM. Written as DNA, the CDR3 is TGTGCCAGCAGTATAAACCTACAGGCTAGCAATCAGCCCCAGCATTTT. It yields the protein CASSINLQASNQPQHF. Drawing the rest from reference TRBV28 and TRBJ1-5, the complete variable domain is DVKVTQSSRYLVKRTGEKVFLECVQDMDHENMFWYRQDPGLGLRLIYFSYDVKMKEKGDIPEGYSVSREKKERFSLILESASTNQTSMYLCASSINLQASNQPQHFGDGTRLSIL.

CDR3 residues: CASSLDGSYGNTIYF. As DNA, the CDR3 is TGTGCCAGCAGCTTAGACGGGTCGTATGGAAACACCATATATTTT. The chain recombines TRBV7-9 with TRBJ1-3, with no clear D. The V and J ends lost 1 base and 3 bases respectively, with 10 bases between them. This CDR3 is 15 amino acids long. Germline V gives CDR1 SEHNR, CDR2 FQNEAQ (reference sequence).

This chain connects TRBV5-1 to TRBJ2-2, with 7 positions matching TRBD2. Germline V CDR1 and CDR2: SGHRS, YFSETQ. CDR3 length: 15 residues. V was pared by 3 bases and J by 2 bases, with 4 bases of the junction left unmatched. CDR3 sequence (DNA): TGCGCCAGCAGCTCGGCGGGGGTCAACACCGGGGAGCTGTTTTTT. Encoded protein: CASSSAGVNTGELFF.

The chain recombines TRBV7-9 with TRBJ2-2, with no clear D. V was pared by 4 bases and J by 5 bases, with 11 bases between. CDR3 size: 14 residues. Germline V gene data show CDR1 as SEHNR and CDR2 as FQNEAQ (reference sequence). The CDR3 bases are TGTGCCAGCAGCTACGACGGATGGACCGGGGAGCTGTTTTTT. Its translation is CASSYDGWTGELFF.

The V and J genes are TRBV19 and TRBJ2-2, with 8 positions matching TRBD2. Germline V CDR1 and CDR2: LNHDA, SQIVND (reference sequence). The CDR3 is 16 residues long. With 3 bases clipped from V and 5 bases from J, the junction kept 8 bases outside the gene matches. The CDR3 protein is CASSMLAGGDTGELFF. The CDR3 DNA follows: TGTGCCAGTAGTATGCTTGCGGGGGGTGATACCGGGGAGCTGTTTTTT.

The chain links TRBV19 to TRBJ2-3; possibly TRBD1 for D (5 bases). The CDR3 totals 12 residues. Germline V gives CDR1 LNHDA, CDR2 SQIVND (reference sequence). Trimming cost V 1 base and J 14 bases, with 13 bases left between them. The CDR3 reads CASSIGAGSLYF. DNA for the CDR3: TGTGCCAGTAGTATAGGGGCAGGGTCGCTGTATTTT.

The chain links TRBV21-1 to TRBJ1-2. TRBV21-1 is a listed pseudogene. The CDR3 extends over 17 amino acids. The CDR3 DNA follows: TGTGCCAGCAGTGAAACTTCGGGGACGGGAAACAACTATGGCTACACCTTC. Amino acids: CASSETSGTGNNYGYTF.